This TCR beta chain was obtained from a study of human T cells and chemical hapten exposure. Across the whole study: Reading of the patch tests, which applied 0.01% DPC to the upper back, occurred at 6 days. Predominantly women, the patients had alopecia areata, totalis or universalis. Study observations and caveats: Patch test score was positively correlated with the counts of TCRs that had expanded at PT1. As the donors had alopecia, their immune response may differ from healthy people's.

TCRdb analysed the RACE reads with MiXCR anew, one entry per CDR3 protein. The table lists 190,000 or so distinct CDR3 sequences, under 30% of them singletons. Per germline, CDR1 LGHNA and CDR2 YSLEER. The CDR3 sequence is 15 residues long. V was shortened by 0 bases and J by 3 bases, with 8 bases between the two germline ends. Regarding this clonotype: Its antigen is currently unknown.

The time point is: patch test 3, about 24 weeks after DPC sensitization. The sample's treatment: therapeutic diphenylcyclopropenone sensitization with weekly scalp DPC. The sequenced sample was whole blood, obtained in connection with sensitization to the hapten diphenylcyclopropenone (DPC). The genes are TRBV4-3 and TRBJ2-2; unclear D gene. This clonotype originated in a middle-aged woman with alopecia areata. Some clones in this sample may be carry-over from other donors' samples. Here the CDR3 DNA reads TGCGCCAGCAGCCAAGATGGTATAGACACCGGGGAGCTGTTTTTT. Its protein is CASSQDGIDTGELFF.